Many counts were recorded for the clone carrying this T cell receptor (beta chain). What it recognizes is unknown. The investigators amplified TCR beta CDR3 regions from RNA transcripts. The TCR CDR3 was amplified in a first-round RT-PCR using the HTBI primer set. TCRdb independently ran MiXCR on the multiplex PCR reads; one entry per CDR3 protein. Among approximately 740,000 distinct CDR3 sequences listed, about 15% were seen once. No progression to ophthalmopathy during 18 months of follow-up defined stable disease. This sample is part of a study of T cells in Graves' hyperthyroidism and ophthalmopathy. Whole-study results and caveats: Ophthalmopathy cases were set apart from stable hyperthyroidism by a 13 V-J model.

Trimming at V came to 0 bases and at J to 8 bases, leaving 11 bases not matched to a gene. The V gene's germline CDR1 is GTSNPN and CDR2 SVGIG (reference sequence). CDR3 size: 17 residues. Sequencing was carried out using blood. This rearrangement joins TRBV30 to TRBJ2-1; 12 bases agree with TRBD2. This sequence was found in a woman aged 18-30 years with Graves' hyperthyroidism. The CDR3 region has the DNA TGTGCCTGGAGTGTCTTGTGGACTAGCGGGAATGTCGATGAGCAGTTCTTC. It translates to CAWSVLWTSGNVDEQFF.